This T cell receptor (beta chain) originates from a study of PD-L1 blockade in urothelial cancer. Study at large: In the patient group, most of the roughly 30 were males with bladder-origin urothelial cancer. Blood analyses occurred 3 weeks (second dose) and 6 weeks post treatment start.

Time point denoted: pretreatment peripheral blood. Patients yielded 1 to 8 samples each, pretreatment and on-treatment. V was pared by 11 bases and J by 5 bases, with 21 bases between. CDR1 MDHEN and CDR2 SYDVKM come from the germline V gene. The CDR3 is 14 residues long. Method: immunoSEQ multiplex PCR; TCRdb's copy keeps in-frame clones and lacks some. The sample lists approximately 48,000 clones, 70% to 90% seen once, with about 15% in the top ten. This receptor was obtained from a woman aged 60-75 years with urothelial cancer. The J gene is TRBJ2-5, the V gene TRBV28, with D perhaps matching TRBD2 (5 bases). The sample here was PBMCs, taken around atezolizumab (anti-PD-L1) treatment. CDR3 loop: CAGTGPPRRETQYF. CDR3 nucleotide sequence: TGTGCCGGTACCGGGCCACCGAGGAGGGAGACCCAGTACTTC.